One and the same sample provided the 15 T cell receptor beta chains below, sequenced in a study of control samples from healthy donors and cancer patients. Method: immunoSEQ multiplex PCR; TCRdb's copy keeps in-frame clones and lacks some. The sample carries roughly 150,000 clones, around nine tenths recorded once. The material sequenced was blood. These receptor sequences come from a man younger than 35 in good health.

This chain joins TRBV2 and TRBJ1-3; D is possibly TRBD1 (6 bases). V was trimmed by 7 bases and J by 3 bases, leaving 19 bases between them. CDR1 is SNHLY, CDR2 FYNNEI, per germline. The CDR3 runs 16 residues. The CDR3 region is CASTPTGTLVGNTIYF. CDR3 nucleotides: TGTGCCAGCACCCCGACCGGGACACTAGTTGGAAACACCATATATTTT.

The CDR3 here is CASSQDQETQYF. The CDR3 DNA sequence: TGCGCCAGCAGCCAAGACCAAGAGACCCAGTACTTC. This chain uses TRBV4-1 with TRBJ2-5; no clear D. The length of the CDR3 is 12 residues. CDR1 is MGHRA, CDR2 YSYEKL, per germline. Trimming pared 0 bases from V and 1 base from J, leaving 0 bases between.

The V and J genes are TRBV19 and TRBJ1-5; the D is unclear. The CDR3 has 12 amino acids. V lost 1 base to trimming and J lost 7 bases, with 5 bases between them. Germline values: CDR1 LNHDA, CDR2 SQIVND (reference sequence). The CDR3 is CASSIGAQPQHF. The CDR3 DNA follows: TGTGCCAGTAGTATAGGGGCGCAGCCCCAGCATTTT.

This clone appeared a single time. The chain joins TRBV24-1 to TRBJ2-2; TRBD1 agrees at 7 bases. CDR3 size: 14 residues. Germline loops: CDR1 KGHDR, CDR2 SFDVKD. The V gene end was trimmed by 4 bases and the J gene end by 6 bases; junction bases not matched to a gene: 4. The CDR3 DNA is TGTGCCACCAGTGACTCTGACAGGGCCGGGGAGCTGTTTTTT. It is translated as CATSDSDRAGELFF.

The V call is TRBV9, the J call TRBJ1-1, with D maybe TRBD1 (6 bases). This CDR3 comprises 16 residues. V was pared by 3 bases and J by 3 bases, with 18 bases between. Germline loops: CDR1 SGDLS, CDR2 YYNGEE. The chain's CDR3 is CASSASYRASDTEAFF. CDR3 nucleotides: TGTGCCAGCAGCGCCAGTTACAGGGCCTCGGACACTGAAGCTTTCTTT.

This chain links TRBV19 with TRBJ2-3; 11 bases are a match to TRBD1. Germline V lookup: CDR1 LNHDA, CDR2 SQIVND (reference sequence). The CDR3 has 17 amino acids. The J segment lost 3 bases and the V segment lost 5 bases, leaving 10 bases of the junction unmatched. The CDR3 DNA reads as TGTGCCAGTAGTGCTTCCGGGACAGGGGGTTCGACAGATACGCAGTATTTT. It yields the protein CASSASGTGGSTDTQYF.

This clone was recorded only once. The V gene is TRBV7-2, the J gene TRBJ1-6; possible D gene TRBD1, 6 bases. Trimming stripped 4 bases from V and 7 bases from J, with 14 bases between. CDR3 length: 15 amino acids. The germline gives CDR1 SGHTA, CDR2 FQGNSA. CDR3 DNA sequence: TGTGCCAGCAGCTATACGGGGACAATGAATTCACCCCTCCACTTT. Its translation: CASSYTGTMNSPLHF. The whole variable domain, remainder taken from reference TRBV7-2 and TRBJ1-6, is GAGVSQSPSNKVTEKGKDVELRCDPISGHTALYWYRQSLGQGLEFLIYFQGNSAPDKSGLPSDRFSAERTGGSVSTLTIQRTQQEDSAVYLCASSYTGTMNSPLHFGNGTRLTVT.

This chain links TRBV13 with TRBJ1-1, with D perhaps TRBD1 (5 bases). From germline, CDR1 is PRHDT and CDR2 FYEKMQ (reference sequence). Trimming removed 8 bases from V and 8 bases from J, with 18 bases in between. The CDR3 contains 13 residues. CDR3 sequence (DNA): TGTGCCAGCTCGCCGGGGGGTGGTAACGAAGCTTTCTTT. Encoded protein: CASSPGGGNEAFF.

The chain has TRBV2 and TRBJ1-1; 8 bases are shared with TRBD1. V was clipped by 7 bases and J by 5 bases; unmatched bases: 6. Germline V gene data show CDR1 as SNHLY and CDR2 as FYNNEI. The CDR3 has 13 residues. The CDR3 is CASITGGDTEAFF. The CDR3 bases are TGTGCCAGCATAACAGGGGGAGATACTGAAGCTTTCTTT.

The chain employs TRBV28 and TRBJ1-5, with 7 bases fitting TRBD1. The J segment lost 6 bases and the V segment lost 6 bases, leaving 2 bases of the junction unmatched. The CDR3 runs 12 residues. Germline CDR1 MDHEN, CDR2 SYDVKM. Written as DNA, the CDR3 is TGTGCCAGCAGGACAGGGACTCAGCCCCAGCATTTT. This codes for CASRTGTQPQHF.

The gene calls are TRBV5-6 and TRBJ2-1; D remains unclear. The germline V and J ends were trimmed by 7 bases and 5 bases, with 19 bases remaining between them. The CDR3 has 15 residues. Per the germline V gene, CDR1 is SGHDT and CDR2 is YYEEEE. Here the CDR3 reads CASAPDRLRDNEQFF. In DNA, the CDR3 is TGTGCCAGCGCCCCGGACCGTTTAAGAGACAATGAGCAGTTCTTC.

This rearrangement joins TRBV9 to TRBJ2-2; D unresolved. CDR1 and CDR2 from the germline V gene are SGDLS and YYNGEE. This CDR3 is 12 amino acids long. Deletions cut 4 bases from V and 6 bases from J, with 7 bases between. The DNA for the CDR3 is TGTGCCAGCAGCTCCCCCCCCGGGGAGCTGTTTTTT. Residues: CASSSPPGELFF.

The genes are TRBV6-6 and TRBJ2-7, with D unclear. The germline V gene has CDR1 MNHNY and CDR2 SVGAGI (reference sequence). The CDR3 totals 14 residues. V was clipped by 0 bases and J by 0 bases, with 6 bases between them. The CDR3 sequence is CASSYSAISYEQYF. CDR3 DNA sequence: TGTGCCAGCAGTTACTCTGCTATCTCCTACGAGCAGTACTTC.

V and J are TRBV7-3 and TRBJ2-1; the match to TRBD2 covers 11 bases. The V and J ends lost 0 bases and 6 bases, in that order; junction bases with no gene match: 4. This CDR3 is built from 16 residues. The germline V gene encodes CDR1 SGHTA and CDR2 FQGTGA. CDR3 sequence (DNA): TGTGCCAGCAGCTTAACGTTCCTAGCGGGGGGCAATGAGCAGTTCTTC. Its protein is CASSLTFLAGGNEQFF.

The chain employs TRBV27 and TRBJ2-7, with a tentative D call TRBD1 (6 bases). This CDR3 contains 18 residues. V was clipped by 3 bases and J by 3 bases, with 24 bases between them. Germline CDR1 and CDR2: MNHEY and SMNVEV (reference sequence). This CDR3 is CASSFRQGTGRKVYEQYF. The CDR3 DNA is TGTGCCAGCAGTTTTCGTCAAGGAACAGGGCGAAAAGTCTACGAGCAGTACTTC.